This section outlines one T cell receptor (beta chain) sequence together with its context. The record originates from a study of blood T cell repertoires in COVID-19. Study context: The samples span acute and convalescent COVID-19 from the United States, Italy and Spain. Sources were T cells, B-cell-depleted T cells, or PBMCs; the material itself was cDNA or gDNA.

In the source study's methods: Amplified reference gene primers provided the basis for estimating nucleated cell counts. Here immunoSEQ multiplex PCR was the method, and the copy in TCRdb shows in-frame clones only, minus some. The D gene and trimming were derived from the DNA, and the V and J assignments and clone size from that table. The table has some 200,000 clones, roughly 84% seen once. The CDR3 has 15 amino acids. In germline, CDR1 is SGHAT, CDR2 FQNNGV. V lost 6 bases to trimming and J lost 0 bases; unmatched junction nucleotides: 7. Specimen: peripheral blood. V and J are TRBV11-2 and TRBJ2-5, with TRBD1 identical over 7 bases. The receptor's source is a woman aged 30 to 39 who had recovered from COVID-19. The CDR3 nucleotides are TGTGCCAGCAGAGGGGGCAGTGTGTACCAAGAGACCCAGTACTTC. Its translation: CASRGGSVYQETQYF.